The T cell receptor (beta chain) described here comes from a study of cytomegalovirus exposure and HLA in healthy donors. The study, taken as a whole, reports: Cytomegalovirus-associated status was assigned to about 180 TCR beta chains. As a later analysis showed, several of the most significant clusters appeared to be linked to common viral pathogens. An analysis done earlier found most TCR beta V segments productive about 90% or about 30% of the time.

This CDR3 is built from 15 residues. V gave up 2 bases and J gave up 1 base; unmatched junction bases: 4. Germline V gene sequence: CDR1 SGHRS, CDR2 YFSETQ. Worth noting for this clone: Its target is unknown.

With 60 Vbeta and 13 Jbeta primers, the PCR was carried out. Sequencing used immunoSEQ multiplex PCR; TCRdb keeps in-frame clones, though not all of them. The sample includes under 150,000 clones, about 81% of them seen just once. There were likely unrecorded immune exposures, though donors were nominally healthy when sampled. Sequenced: PBMCs. This TCR was recovered from a woman in her thirties or forties in good health and CMV-seropositive. V and J are TRBV5-1 and TRBJ1-1; 8 bases map to TRBD1. The DNA of the CDR3 is TGCGCCAGCAGCTTACAAGGGACAGGGAACACTGAAGCTTTCTTT. It encodes CASSLQGTGNTEAFF.